This entry lists 11 T cell receptor beta chains sequenced from one sample in a study of beta chain features in type 1 diabetes. The sequenced template was cDNA made from the entire isolated RNA. Clones were read by immunoSEQ multiplex PCR, and TCRdb kept only the in-frame ones, dropping some. The sample includes approximately 170,000 clones, over 7.5% of them seen just once. Sequenced: central memory CD4+ T cells from blood. Receptors were obtained from a woman under 30 in good health.

The chain combines TRBV7-3 with TRBJ2-3; 8 nucleotides match TRBD2. Germline values: CDR1 SGHTA, CDR2 FQGTGA. The V gene end was trimmed by 5 bases and the J gene end by 0 bases; junction bases not matched to a gene: 7. This CDR3 region has 16 residues. CDR3 amino acids: CASSPGGSLSTDTQYF. The CDR3 DNA reads as TGTGCCAGCAGCCCGGGGGGGTCACTTAGCACAGATACGCAGTATTTT. Drawing the rest from reference TRBV7-3 and TRBJ2-3, the complete variable domain is GAGVSQTPSNKVTEKGKYVELRCDPISGHTALYWYRQSLGQGPEFLIYFQGTGAADDSGLPNDRFFAVRPEGSVSTLKIQRTERGDSAVYLCASSPGGSLSTDTQYFGPGTRLTVL.

Only a few counts were recorded for this clone. The genes are TRBV2 and TRBJ2-7; D remains ambiguous. The CDR3 is 12 residues long. Germline V CDR1 and CDR2: SNHLY, FYNNEI. V shed 10 bases and J shed 6 bases, with 16 bases lying between them. The CDR3, as DNA: TGTGCCACCCTGCCAGTGGCCTCCGAGCAGTACTTC. Its translation is CATLPVASEQYF.

The chain employs TRBV7-6 and TRBJ2-1; D is possibly TRBD2 (5 bases). The CDR3 spans 15 residues. Germline assignment: CDR1 SGHVS and CDR2 FNYEAQ. Deletions cut 3 bases from V and 1 base from J, with 10 bases between. The CDR3 spells CASSLQTGSYNEQFF. DNA for the CDR3: TGTGCCAGCAGCTTGCAGACGGGATCCTACAATGAGCAGTTCTTC.

The rearrangement joins TRBV5-1 to TRBJ2-7; TRBD2 aligns across 7 bases. Germline CDR1 is SGHRS and CDR2 is YFSETQ. The CDR3 sequence is 15 residues long. Trimming removed 5 bases from V and 2 bases from J; junction bases left unmatched: 10. DNA for the CDR3: TGCGCCAGCAGAGACGGAGCCGGGACTACCTACGAGCAGTACTTC. Translating gives CASRDGAGTTYEQYF.

This clone was recorded many times. This sequence joins TRBV4-2 and TRBJ2-1; 7 positions agree with TRBD2. V lost 10 bases to trimming and J lost 6 bases; unmatched junction nucleotides: 12. The CDR3 has 14 residues. Germline V gives CDR1 LGHNA, CDR2 YNFKEQ. In DNA, the CDR3 is TGTGCCACCGCCCAGGCTAGCGGAGGCAATGAGCAGTTCTTC. Encoded protein: CATAQASGGNEQFF.

At least ten counts were recorded for this clone. The chain employs TRBV9 and TRBJ2-5; 10 bases are a match to TRBD2. Germline V gene lookup returns CDR1 SGDLS and CDR2 YYNGEE. The CDR3 runs to 16 residues. V lost 3 bases to trimming and J lost 4 bases; unmatched junction nucleotides: 9. This CDR3 is CASSGVAGGTVETQYF. As DNA, the CDR3 is TGTGCCAGCAGCGGAGTAGCGGGAGGAACCGTAGAGACCCAGTACTTC.

The chain recombines TRBV19 with TRBJ2-2; 7 bases match TRBD2. This CDR3 comprises 14 residues. Germline V CDR1 and CDR2: LNHDA, SQIVND (reference sequence). Trimming cost V 5 bases and J 8 bases; bases outside gene matches: 8. The CDR3 spells CASSAGRPGGELFF. The CDR3 nucleotides read TGTGCCAGTAGTGCCGGGAGGCCCGGGGGGGAGCTGTTTTTT.

The sample holds many counts of this clone. The CDR3, as DNA: TGCGCCAGCAGCCAAGGCCTAGCGGAGTCCCAAGAGACCCAGTACTTC. It yields the protein CASSQGLAESQETQYF. V gene TRBV4-1 combines with J gene TRBJ2-5; 7 positions match TRBD2. V lost 1 base and J lost 1; bases outside the gene matches: 6. The CDR3 contains 16 residues. Germline-derived CDR1 and CDR2 are MGHRA and YSYEKL.

The J gene is TRBJ2-2, the V gene TRBV5-1, with 12 bases aligning to TRBD2. The length of the CDR3 is 17 residues. The V and J ends lost 4 bases and 2 bases, in that order; junction bases with no gene match: 6. Germline assignment: CDR1 SGHRS and CDR2 YFSETQ. Written as DNA, the CDR3 is TGCGCCAGCAGCAGGACTAGCGGGACGAGAAACACCGGGGAGCTGTTTTTT. Translating it yields CASSRTSGTRNTGELFF.

This clone was detected a few times. The chain is built from TRBV5-1 and TRBJ2-6, with D possibly matching TRBD1 (6 bases). Germline V gene sequence: CDR1 SGHRS, CDR2 YFSETQ. V lost 3 bases to trimming and J lost 1 base, with 14 bases between them. The CDR3 runs 17 residues. The CDR3 DNA sequence: TGCGCCAGCAGCTCCTTCACAGGGCGGTCTGGGGCCAACGTCCTGACTTTC. Its translation is CASSSFTGRSGANVLTF.

The sample holds a few counts of this clone. This chain links TRBV5-4 with TRBJ2-2; possible D gene TRBD2, 7 bases. V lost 2 bases and J lost 9, with 14 bases in between. From germline, CDR1 is SGHNT and CDR2 YYREEE (reference sequence). The CDR3 runs to 14 residues. The CDR3 DNA is TGTGCCAGCAGCTTTCAGGGGACTATCCGGGAGCTGTTTTTT. As protein: CASSFQGTIRELFF.